The entry below gives a single TCR beta chain sequence along with its context. Its antigen is currently unknown. V lost 4 bases to trimming and J lost 8 bases, with 8 bases between them. This CDR3 comprises 11 residues. Germline V lookup: CDR1 MNHEY, CDR2 SMNVEV (reference sequence). These data originate in a study of cytomegalovirus exposure and HLA in healthy donors. Study-wide results and caveats: There was a cluster of highly shared sequence variants that was likely a sequencing artifact.

Primers: 60 Vbeta forward and 13 Jbeta reverse. Some clones are missing from TCRdb's copy, which holds only in-frame ones; the method was immunoSEQ multiplex PCR. In the table there are 200,000 or so clones, over 80% of which are singletons. The chain has TRBV27 and TRBJ1-2; weak D call: TRBD1 (6 bases). Material: PBMCs. The TCR comes from a man between 35 and 55 years old in good health and CMV-seropositive. The CDR3 nucleotides read TGTGCCAGCAGTTGGGGGGGCGGCTACACCTTC. As protein: CASSWGGGYTF.